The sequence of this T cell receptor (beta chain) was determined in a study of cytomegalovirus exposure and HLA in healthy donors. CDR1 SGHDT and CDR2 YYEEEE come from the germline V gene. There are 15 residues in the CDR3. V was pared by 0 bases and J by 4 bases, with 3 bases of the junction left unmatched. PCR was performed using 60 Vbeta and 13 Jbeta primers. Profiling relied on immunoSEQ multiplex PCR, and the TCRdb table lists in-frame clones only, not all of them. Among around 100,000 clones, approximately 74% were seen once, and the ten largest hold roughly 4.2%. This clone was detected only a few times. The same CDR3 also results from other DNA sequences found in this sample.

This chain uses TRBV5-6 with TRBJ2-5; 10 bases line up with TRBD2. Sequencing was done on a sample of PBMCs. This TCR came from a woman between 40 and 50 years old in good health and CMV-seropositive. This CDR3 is CASSLVASGRETQYF. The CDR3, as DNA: TGTGCCAGCAGCTTGGTGGCTAGCGGGAGAGAGACCCAGTACTTC.